These 20 T cell receptor beta chains share one sample of origin, sequenced in a study of shared clonotypes between healthy human individuals. Generated by immunoSEQ multiplex PCR, the TCRdb table keeps only in-frame clones and is missing some. Of 2 million to 2.5 million clones in the sample, roughly 95% were seen once. The sample consisted of naive CD4+ T cells sorted from blood. As to subset: CD45RA+ positively selected. These receptors were taken from a man younger than 35 in good health.

This chain links TRBV18 with TRBJ2-6, with D uncertain. CDR3 length equals 15 residues. Germline-derived CDR1 and CDR2 are KGHSH and LQKENI. Deletions cut 9 bases from V and 0 bases from J, with 12 bases between. The CDR3 is CASSTRDSGANVLTF. CDR3 coding DNA: TGTGCCAGTTCGACAAGGGACTCTGGGGCCAACGTCCTGACTTTC.

This chain joins TRBV23-1 and TRBJ1-2, with no clear D. TRBV23-1 is recorded as an ORF, its role being uncertain. Trimming cost V 1 base and J 6 bases, with 12 bases left between them. The CDR3 has 14 amino acids. CDR3 amino acids: CASSQLREGHGYTF. The CDR3 nucleotides read TGCGCCAGCAGTCAATTGAGGGAAGGACATGGCTACACCTTC.

The chain has TRBV18 and TRBJ2-1; 13 bases align to TRBD2. The V gene's germline CDR1 is KGHSH and CDR2 LQKENI. CDR3 length: 16 residues. Trimming removed 3 bases from V and 8 bases from J; junction bases left unmatched: 7. The CDR3 sequence: CASSPRLAGGRDEQFF. The CDR3 coding sequence is TGTGCCAGCTCACCGCGACTAGCGGGAGGTAGGGATGAGCAGTTCTTC.

The V gene is TRBV9, the J gene TRBJ2-3, with a possible D match to TRBD2 (6 bases). This CDR3 is built from 17 residues. Germline V lookup: CDR1 SGDLS, CDR2 YYNGEE. Trimming stripped 3 bases from V and 3 bases from J, with 20 bases between. CDR3 nucleotides: TGTGCCAGCAGCGCCCGAGGGGACTGGAAAGGGACAGATACGCAGTATTTT. It yields the protein CASSARGDWKGTDTQYF.

This clone has just one count. J is TRBJ2-3 and V is TRBV11-2; D is uncertain. This CDR3 has 15 amino acids. Germline CDR1 is SGHAT and CDR2 is FQNNGV. V lost 4 bases and J 1 base, leaving 12 bases between the germline ends. As DNA, the CDR3 is TGTGCCAGCAGCTCCATCAGGCAGCGCACAGATACGCAGTATTTT. Residues: CASSSIRQRTDTQYF.

This clone was counted a few times. This chain links TRBV5-8 with TRBJ1-5; tentative D call: TRBD1 (5 bases). In germline, CDR1 is SGHTS, CDR2 YDEGEE. The CDR3 is made up of 13 amino acids. Trimming left V 4 bases short and J 9 bases short, with 14 bases between. CDR3 sequence (DNA): TGTGCCAGCAGCCCCCAGTGGGGGTGGCCCCAGCATTTT. Protein product: CASSPQWGWPQHF.

This rearrangement joins TRBV6-6 to TRBJ2-7; TRBD1 might be the D (5 bases). Germline V gives CDR1 MNHNY, CDR2 SVGAGI (reference sequence). Trimming removed 6 bases from V and 1 base from J, with 7 bases in between. The CDR3 has 12 residues. In DNA, the CDR3 is TGTGCCAGCAGGAGACAGTCCTACGAGCAGTACTTC. This encodes CASRRQSYEQYF.

The chain uses TRBV7-3 and TRBJ2-7; 7 bases match TRBD1. The V gene end was trimmed by 2 bases and the J gene end by 3 bases; junction bases not matched to a gene: 7. Germline values: CDR1 SGHTA, CDR2 FQGTGA. The CDR3 runs to 15 residues. The CDR3 DNA follows: TGTGCCAGCAGCTTAGACAGGGCCGGACTCTACGAGCAGTACTTC. It codes for CASSLDRAGLYEQYF.

The V and J genes are TRBV10-3 and TRBJ2-7; 9 bases match TRBD1. The CDR3 is made up of 16 amino acids. Trimming at V came to 3 bases and at J to 6 bases, leaving 12 bases not matched to a gene. From germline, CDR1 is ENHRY and CDR2 SYGVKD. This CDR3 reads CAISEPRDRAVSEQYF. The DNA of the CDR3 is TGTGCCATCAGTGAACCGAGGGACAGGGCGGTTTCCGAGCAGTACTTC.

The chain joins TRBV5-6 to TRBJ1-2, with 9 bases that match TRBD1. Germline trimming cut 7 bases from V and 0 bases from J; bases unmatched to any gene: 7. This CDR3 has 15 residues. The germline gives CDR1 SGHDT, CDR2 YYEEEE. The chain's CDR3 is CASGTGGQANYGYTF. As DNA, the CDR3 is TGTGCCAGCGGCACAGGGGGCCAAGCTAACTATGGCTACACCTTC.

The chain joins TRBV7-2 to TRBJ1-1; unclear D gene. From germline, CDR1 is SGHTA and CDR2 FQGNSA. The CDR3 sequence is 12 residues long. Trimming removed 1 base at V and 7 bases at J, with 7 bases between. Written as DNA, the CDR3 is TGTGCCAGCAGCTTAGTAGGGCTTGAAGCTTTCTTT. Translation gives CASSLVGLEAFF.

The gene calls are TRBV30 and TRBJ1-2; unclear D gene. The length of the CDR3 is 13 residues. The V gene lost 2 bases and the J gene lost 7 bases, with 14 bases spanning the gap. CDR1 is GTSNPN, CDR2 SVGIG, per germline (reference sequence). This CDR3 is CAWSMGSLGGYTF. The CDR3 bases are TGTGCCTGGAGTATGGGTAGTCTAGGTGGCTACACCTTC.

J is TRBJ2-5 and V is TRBV10-3; 7 nucleotides agree with TRBD1. The germline V gene has CDR1 ENHRY and CDR2 SYGVKD. V lost 6 bases, J lost 2 bases, and 3 bases stayed unmatched. CDR3 length: 13 amino acids. CDR3: CAISPGQQETQYF. The CDR3 nucleotides are TGTGCCATCAGCCCGGGACAGCAAGAGACCCAGTACTTC.

The chain joins TRBV28 to TRBJ2-3, with D perhaps matching TRBD2 (6 bases). CDR1 is MDHEN, CDR2 SYDVKM, per germline. This CDR3 has 16 amino acids. The germline V and J ends were trimmed by 3 bases and 1 base, with 14 bases remaining between them. DNA for the CDR3: TGTGCCAGCAGTTTGGTGGGGGGAATGGGCACAGATACGCAGTATTTT. This encodes CASSLVGGMGTDTQYF.

V and J are TRBV27 and TRBJ1-4; possibly TRBD1 for D (6 bases). The V gene lost 5 bases and the J gene lost 7 bases, with 17 bases spanning the gap. Germline assignment: CDR1 MNHEY and CDR2 SMNVEV (reference sequence). The CDR3 length is 15 residues. The CDR3 DNA reads as TGTGCCAGCAGTCCCCTGGGGGCCGTAGGTGAAAAACTGTTTTTT. This translates into CASSPLGAVGEKLFF.

This chain links TRBV6-5 with TRBJ2-7; weak D call: TRBD2 (5 bases). The ends were cut back, 5 bases at V and 7 bases at J, with 9 bases in the middle. The CDR3 is made up of 11 amino acids. The germline V gene has CDR1 MNHEY and CDR2 SVGAGI. The CDR3 DNA is TGTGCCAGCAGTCGCTCGGGGGAGCAGTACTTC. Protein product: CASSRSGEQYF.

The CDR3 reads CASSQDFSWGEKQFF. In nucleotides, the CDR3 is TGCGCCAGCAGCCAAGACTTCTCTTGGGGCGAAAAGCAGTTCTTC. The gene calls are TRBV4-3 and TRBJ2-1; D is perhaps TRBD1 (5 bases). V was cut by 0 bases and J by 11 bases, with 17 bases left in between. The length of the CDR3 is 15 residues. Germline values: CDR1 LGHNA, CDR2 YSLEER.

This chain uses TRBV6-1 with TRBJ1-1; D may be TRBD1 (5 bases). This CDR3 comprises 13 residues. CDR1 and CDR2 (germline): MNHNS, SASEGT. Trimming left V 6 bases short and J 5 bases short, with 13 bases between. The CDR3 reads CASSALQGTEAFF. For the CDR3, the DNA is TGTGCCAGCAGCGCTCTTCAGGGTACTGAAGCTTTCTTT.

V is TRBV5-4 and J is TRBJ2-3; TRBD1 agrees at 8 bases. V was pared by 1 base and J by 3 bases, with 4 bases of the junction left unmatched. The CDR3 has 15 residues. Germline V gene data show CDR1 as SGHNT and CDR2 as YYREEE (reference sequence). The CDR3 is CASSLLGQVTDTQYF. The DNA of the CDR3 is TGTGCCAGCAGCTTGTTGGGACAGGTAACAGATACGCAGTATTTT.

This clone was detected only once. The rearrangement links TRBV10-2 to TRBJ2-2; the match to TRBD2 covers 16 bases. CDR1 and CDR2 (germline): WSHSY, SAAADI. V trimming: 7 bases; J trimming: 0 bases; junction bases outside the gene matches: 5. The CDR3 has 18 residues. In DNA, the CDR3 is TGCGCCAGCATTTCGGGACTAGCGGGAGGGGCGAACACCGGGGAGCTGTTTTTT. Its translation is CASISGLAGGANTGELFF.